Included here is one T cell receptor beta chain sequence, with context. Its antigen is not identified. These data come from a study of CD8 T cells in Susac syndrome. For the study at large: At blood draw, Susac syndrome patients were therapy-naive, on corticosteroids, or on intravenous immunoglobulin alone. Study-level points and caveats: TCR sequencing and HLA analysis covered a relatively small number of individuals.

Patients with Susac syndrome showed fulfilment of recently defined diagnostic criteria for definite or probable disease. Purification of the CD8+ and CD4+ T cells relied on negative isolation, and TEMRA cells underwent FACS enrichment. The CDR3 covers 15 residues. Germline CDR1 is MNHEY and CDR2 is SVGAGI. V shed 6 bases and J 2 bases; nucleotides not matched to a gene: 6. Random hexamers primed reverse transcription of roughly 0.45 to 1 ug RNA. TCRdb independently ran MiXCR on the immunoSEQ multiplex PCR reads; one entry per CDR3 protein. The table includes some 200,000 distinct CDR3 sequences, 90% to 96% detected once.

The specimen was CD4+ T cells from PBMCs. The clonotype was recovered from a human donor with Susac syndrome. The J gene is TRBJ1-3, the V gene TRBV6-5; 8 bases fit TRBD1. CDR3 nucleotides: TGTGCCAGCAGCCTCACAGGGGGAACTGGAAACACCATATATTTT. It codes for CASSLTGGTGNTIYF.